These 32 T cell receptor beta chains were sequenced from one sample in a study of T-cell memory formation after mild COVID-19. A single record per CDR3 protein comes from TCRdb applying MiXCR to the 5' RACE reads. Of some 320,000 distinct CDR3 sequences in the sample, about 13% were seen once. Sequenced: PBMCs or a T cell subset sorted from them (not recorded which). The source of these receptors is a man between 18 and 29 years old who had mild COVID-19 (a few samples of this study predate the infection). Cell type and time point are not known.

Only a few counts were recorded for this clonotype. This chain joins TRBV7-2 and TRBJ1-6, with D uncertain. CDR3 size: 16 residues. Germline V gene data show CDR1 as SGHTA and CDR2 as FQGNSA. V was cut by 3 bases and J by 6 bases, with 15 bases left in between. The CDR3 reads CASSLRQAFANSPLHF. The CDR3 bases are TGTGCCAGCAGCTTGCGGCAGGCATTCGCTAATTCACCCCTCCACTTT.

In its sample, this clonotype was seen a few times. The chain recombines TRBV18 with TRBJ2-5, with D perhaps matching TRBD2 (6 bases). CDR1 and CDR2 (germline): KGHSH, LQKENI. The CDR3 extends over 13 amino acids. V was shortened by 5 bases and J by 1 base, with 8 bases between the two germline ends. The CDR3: CASSAGFQETQYF. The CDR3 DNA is TGTGCCAGCTCAGCGGGGTTCCAAGAGACCCAGTACTTC.

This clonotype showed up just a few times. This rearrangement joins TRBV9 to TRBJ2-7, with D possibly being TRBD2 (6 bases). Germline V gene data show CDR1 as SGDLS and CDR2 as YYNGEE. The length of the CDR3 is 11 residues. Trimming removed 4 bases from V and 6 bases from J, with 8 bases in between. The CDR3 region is CASSSGGEQYF. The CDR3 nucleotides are TGTGCCAGCAGCTCCGGGGGCGAGCAGTACTTC.

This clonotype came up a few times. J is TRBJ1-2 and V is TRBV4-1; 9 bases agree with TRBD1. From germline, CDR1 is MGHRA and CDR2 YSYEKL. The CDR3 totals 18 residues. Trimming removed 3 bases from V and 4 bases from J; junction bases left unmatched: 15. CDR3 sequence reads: CASSQASGTGKGVYGYTF. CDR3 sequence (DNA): TGCGCCAGCAGCCAGGCCTCCGGGACAGGGAAGGGGGTCTATGGCTACACCTTC.

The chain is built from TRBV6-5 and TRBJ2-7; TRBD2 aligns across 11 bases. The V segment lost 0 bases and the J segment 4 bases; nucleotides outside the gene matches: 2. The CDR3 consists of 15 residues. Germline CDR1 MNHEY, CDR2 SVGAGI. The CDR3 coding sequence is TGTGCCAGCAGTTACTCGGGACTAGCGGCTTACGAGCAGTACTTC. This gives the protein CASSYSGLAAYEQYF.

The CDR3 region has the DNA TGTGCCAGCAGCTTTCCGTCCTCGGGGGTGAACACTGAAGCTTTCTTT. Translation gives CASSFPSSGVNTEAFF. The chain has TRBV7-2 and TRBJ1-1; possibly TRBD1 for D (5 bases). From germline, CDR1 is SGHTA and CDR2 FQGNSA. CDR3 length: 16 amino acids. Trimming cost V 3 bases and J 0 bases, with 14 bases left between them. Together with reference TRBV7-2 and TRBJ1-1, the CDR3 gives the full variable domain: GAGVSQSPSNKVTEKGKDVELRCDPISGHTALYWYRQSLGQGLEFLIYFQGNSAPDKSGLPSDRFSAERTGGSVSTLTIQRTQQEDSAVYLCASSFPSSGVNTEAFFGQGTRLTVV.

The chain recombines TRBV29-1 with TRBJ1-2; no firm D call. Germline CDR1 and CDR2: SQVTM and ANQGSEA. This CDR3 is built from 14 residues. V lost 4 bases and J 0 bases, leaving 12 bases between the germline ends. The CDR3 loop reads CSVVGQFSNYGYTF. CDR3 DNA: TGCAGCGTTGTGGGCCAGTTCTCTAACTATGGCTACACCTTC.

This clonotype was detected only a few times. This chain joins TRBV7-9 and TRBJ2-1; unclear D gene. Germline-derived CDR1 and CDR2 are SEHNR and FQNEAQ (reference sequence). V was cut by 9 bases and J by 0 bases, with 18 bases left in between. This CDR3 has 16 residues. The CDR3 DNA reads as TGTGCCAGTTCCGAACGGCTTACGAGCTCCTACAATGAGCAGTTCTTC. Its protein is CASSERLTSSYNEQFF.

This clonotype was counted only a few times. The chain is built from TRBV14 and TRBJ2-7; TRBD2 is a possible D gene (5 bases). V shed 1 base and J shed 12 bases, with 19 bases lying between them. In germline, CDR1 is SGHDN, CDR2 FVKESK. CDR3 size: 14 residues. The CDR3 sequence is CASSQAGLDSKLYF. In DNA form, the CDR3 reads TGTGCCAGCAGCCAAGCGGGCTTGGACTCGAAGCTGTACTTC.

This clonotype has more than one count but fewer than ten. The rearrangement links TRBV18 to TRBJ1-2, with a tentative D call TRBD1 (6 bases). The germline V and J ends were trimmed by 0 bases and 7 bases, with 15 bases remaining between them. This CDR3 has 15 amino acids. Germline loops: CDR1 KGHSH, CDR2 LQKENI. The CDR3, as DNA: TGTGCCAGCTCACCACCCCGGGACACGGCATTTGGCTACACCTTC. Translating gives CASSPPRDTAFGYTF.

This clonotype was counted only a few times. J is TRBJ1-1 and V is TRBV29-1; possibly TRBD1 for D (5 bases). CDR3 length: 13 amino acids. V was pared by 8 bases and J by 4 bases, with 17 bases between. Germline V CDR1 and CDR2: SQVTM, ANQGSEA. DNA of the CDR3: TGCAGCACTAAAATCCAAACAGGCACTGAAGCTTTCTTT. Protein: CSTKIQTGTEAFF.

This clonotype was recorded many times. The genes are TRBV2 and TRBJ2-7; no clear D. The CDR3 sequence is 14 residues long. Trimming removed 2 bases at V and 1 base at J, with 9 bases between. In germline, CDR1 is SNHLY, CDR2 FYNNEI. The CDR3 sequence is CASSEWFSSYEQYF. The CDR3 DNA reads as TGTGCCAGCAGTGAATGGTTTTCTTCCTACGAGCAGTACTTC.

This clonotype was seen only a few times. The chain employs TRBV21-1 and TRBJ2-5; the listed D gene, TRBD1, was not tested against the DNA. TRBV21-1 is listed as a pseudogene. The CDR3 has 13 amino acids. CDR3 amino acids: CASSKEGDGTQYF. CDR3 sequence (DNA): TGTGCCAGCAGCAAAGAGGGGGATGGGACCCAGTACTTC.

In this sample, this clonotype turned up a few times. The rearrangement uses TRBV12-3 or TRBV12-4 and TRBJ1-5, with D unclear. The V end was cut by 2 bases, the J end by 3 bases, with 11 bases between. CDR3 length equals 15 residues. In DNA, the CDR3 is TGTGCCAGCAGTTTACGATGGGGTATCAATCAGCCCCAGCATTTT. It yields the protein CASSLRWGINQPQHF.

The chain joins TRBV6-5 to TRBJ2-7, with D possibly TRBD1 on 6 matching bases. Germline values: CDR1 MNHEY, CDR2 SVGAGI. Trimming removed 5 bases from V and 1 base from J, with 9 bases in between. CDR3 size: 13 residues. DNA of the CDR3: TGTGCCAGCAGTAAACAGGGTTCCTACGAGCAGTACGTC. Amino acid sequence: CASSKQGSYEQYV.

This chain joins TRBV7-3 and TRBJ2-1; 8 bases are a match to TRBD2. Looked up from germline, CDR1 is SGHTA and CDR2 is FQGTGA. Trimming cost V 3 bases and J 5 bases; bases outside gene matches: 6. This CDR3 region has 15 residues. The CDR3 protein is CASSFQSGGNNEQFF. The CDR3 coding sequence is TGTGCCAGCAGCTTCCAGAGCGGGGGAAACAATGAGCAGTTCTTC.

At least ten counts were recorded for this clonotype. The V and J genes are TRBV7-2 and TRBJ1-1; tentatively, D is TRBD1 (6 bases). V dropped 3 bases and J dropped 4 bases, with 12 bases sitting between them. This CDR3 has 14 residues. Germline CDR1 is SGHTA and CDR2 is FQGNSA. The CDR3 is CASSFGTPVTEAFF. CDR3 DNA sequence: TGTGCCAGCAGCTTTGGGACACCGGTCACTGAAGCTTTCTTT.

The CDR3: CSVGPNRNTEAFF. The CDR3 nucleotides read TGCAGCGTCGGGCCTAACAGGAACACTGAAGCTTTCTTT. This chain joins TRBV29-1 and TRBJ1-1; D remains unclear. The CDR3 length is 13 residues. Germline V gene lookup returns CDR1 SQVTM and CDR2 ANQGSEA. The V and J ends lost 6 bases and 1 base respectively, with 12 bases between them.

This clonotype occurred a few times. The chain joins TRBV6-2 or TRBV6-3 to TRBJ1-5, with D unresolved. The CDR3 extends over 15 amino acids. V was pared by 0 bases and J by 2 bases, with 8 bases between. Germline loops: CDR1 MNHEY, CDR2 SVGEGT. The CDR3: CASSYSGRGNQPQHF. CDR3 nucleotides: TGTGCCAGCAGTTACTCGGGAAGGGGCAATCAGCCCCAGCATTTT.

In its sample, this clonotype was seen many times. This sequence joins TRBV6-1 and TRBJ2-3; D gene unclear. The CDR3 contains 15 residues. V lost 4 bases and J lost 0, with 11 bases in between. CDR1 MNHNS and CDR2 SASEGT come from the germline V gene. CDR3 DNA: TGTGCCAGCAGTGGGGTGACTGGGAGCACAGATACGCAGTATTTT. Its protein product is CASSGVTGSTDTQYF.

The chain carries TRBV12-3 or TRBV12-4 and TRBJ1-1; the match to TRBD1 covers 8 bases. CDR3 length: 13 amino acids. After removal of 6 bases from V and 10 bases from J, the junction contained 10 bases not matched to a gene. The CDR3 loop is CASRPDRERSAFF. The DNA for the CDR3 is TGTGCCAGCAGACCGGACAGGGAGAGGTCAGCTTTCTTT.

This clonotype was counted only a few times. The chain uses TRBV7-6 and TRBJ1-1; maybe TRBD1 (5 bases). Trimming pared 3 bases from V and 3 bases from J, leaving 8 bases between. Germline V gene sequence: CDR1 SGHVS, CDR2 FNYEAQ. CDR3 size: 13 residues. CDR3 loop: CASSFSRDTEAFF. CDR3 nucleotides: TGTGCCAGCAGCTTCAGCAGGGACACTGAAGCTTTCTTT.

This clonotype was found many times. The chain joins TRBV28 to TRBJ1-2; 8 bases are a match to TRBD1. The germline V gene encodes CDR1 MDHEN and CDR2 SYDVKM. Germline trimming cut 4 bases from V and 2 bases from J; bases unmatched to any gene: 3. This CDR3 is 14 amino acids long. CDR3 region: CASSSSGGNYGYTF. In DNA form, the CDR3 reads TGTGCCAGCAGTTCGTCAGGGGGCAACTATGGCTACACCTTC.

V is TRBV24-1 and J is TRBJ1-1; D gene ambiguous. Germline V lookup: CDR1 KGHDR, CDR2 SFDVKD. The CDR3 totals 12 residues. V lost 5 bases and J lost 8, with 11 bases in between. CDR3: CATSAAFWEAFF. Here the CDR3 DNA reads TGTGCCACCAGTGCCGCTTTCTGGGAAGCTTTCTTT.

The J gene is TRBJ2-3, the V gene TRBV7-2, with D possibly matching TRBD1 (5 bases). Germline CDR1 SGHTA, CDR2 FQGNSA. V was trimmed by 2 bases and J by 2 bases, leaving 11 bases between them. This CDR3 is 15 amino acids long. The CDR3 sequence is CASSLPAGHTDTQYF. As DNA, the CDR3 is TGTGCCAGCAGCTTACCTGCAGGACACACAGATACGCAGTATTTT.

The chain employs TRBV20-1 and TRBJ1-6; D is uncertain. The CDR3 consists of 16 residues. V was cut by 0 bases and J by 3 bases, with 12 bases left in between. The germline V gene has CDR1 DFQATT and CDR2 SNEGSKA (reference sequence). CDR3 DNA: TGCAGTGCTAGAGATAGGGAGAACAGCTATAATTCACCCCTCCACTTT. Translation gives CSARDRENSYNSPLHF.

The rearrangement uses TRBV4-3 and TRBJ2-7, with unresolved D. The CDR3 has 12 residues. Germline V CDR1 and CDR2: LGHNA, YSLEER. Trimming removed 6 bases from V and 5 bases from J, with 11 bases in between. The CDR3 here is CASSPLVDEQYV. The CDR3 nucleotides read TGCGCCAGCAGTCCTTTAGTAGACGAGCAGTACGTC.

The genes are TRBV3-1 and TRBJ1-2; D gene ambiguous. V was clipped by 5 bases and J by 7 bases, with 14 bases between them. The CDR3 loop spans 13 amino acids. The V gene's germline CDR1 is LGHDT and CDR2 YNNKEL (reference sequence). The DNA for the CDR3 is TGTGCCAGCAGCTCCTTTGGGGAAGCTGGCTACACCTTC. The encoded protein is CASSSFGEAGYTF.

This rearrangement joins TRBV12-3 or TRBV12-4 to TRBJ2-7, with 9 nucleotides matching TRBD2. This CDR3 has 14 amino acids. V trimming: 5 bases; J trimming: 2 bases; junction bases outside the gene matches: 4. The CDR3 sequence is CASSTAGGTYEQYF. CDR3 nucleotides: TGTGCCAGCAGTACAGCGGGAGGCACCTACGAGCAGTACTTC.

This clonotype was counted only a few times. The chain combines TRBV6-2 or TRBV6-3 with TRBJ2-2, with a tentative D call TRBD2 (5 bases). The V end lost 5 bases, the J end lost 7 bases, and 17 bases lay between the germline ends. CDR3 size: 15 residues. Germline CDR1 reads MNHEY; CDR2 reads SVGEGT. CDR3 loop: CASSILAGVVGELFF. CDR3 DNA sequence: TGTGCCAGCAGTATCCTCGCCGGGGTAGTCGGGGAGCTGTTTTTT.

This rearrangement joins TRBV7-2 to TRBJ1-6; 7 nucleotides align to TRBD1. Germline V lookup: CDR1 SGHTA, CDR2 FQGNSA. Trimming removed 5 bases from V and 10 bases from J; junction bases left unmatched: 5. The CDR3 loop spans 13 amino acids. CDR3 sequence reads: CASSGQERSPLHF. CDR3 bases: TGTGCCAGCAGCGGACAGGAGAGGTCACCCCTCCACTTT.

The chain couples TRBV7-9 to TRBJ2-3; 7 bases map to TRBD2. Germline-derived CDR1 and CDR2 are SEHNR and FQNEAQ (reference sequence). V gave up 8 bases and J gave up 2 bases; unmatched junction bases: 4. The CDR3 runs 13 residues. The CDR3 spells CASPGGITDTQYF. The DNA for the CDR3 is TGTGCCAGCCCCGGGGGGATCACAGATACGCAGTATTTT.